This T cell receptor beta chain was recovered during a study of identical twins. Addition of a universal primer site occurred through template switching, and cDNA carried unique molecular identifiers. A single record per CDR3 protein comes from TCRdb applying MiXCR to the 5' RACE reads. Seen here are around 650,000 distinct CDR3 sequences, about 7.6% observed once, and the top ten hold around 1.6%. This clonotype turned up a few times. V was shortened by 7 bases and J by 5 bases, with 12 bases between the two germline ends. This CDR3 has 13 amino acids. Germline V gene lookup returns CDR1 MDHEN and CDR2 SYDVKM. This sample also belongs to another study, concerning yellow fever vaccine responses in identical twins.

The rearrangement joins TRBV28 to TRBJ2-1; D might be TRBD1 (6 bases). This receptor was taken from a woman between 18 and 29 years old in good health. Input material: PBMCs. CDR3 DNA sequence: TGTGCCAGCAAGTGGGACACGGACAATGAGCAGTTCTTC. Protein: CASKWDTDNEQFF.